This T cell receptor (beta chain) was observed in a study of blood T cell repertoires in COVID-19. As for the study in general: From the United States, Italy and Spain came samples of acute and convalescent COVID-19. The analysed material was cDNA or gDNA that came from T cells, B-cell-depleted T cells, or PBMCs.

Those enrolled in Seattle joined during active infection and were followed longitudinally afterward. V lost 1 base to trimming and J lost 2 bases, with 8 bases between them. The germline V gene has CDR1 SGHTA and CDR2 FQGTGA. This CDR3 region has 15 residues. In the study's own analysis: Cell counts per sample came from amplifying reference gene primers. Sequencing was performed with immunoSEQ multiplex PCR; in TCRdb, only in-frame clones are kept and a portion is missing. The V and J calls and clone size were taken over from that table, and D and trimming were inferred from the DNA. This repertoire shows under 200,000 clones, 82% found once; its top ten account for 7.8%.

This sequence was found in a woman aged 55-69 years with COVID-19, enrolled during active disease. V and J are TRBV7-3 and TRBJ2-2; a possible D gene is TRBD2 (5 bases). The source material was peripheral blood. The chain's CDR3 is CASSLSRENTGELFF. The CDR3 coding sequence is TGTGCCAGCAGCTTAAGTCGGGAAAACACCGGGGAGCTGTTTTTT. Variable domain in full (rest from reference TRBV7-3 and TRBJ2-2): GAGVSQTPSNKVTEKGKYVELRCDPISGHTALYWYRQSLGQGPEFLIYFQGTGAADDSGLPNDRFFAVRPEGSVSTLKIQRTERGDSAVYLCASSLSRENTGELFFGEGSRLTVL.